These 24 T cell receptor beta chains share one sample of origin, sequenced in a study of T cell responses to AZD1222 COVID-19 vaccine. Measured with immunoSEQ multiplex PCR; TCRdb has only the in-frame clones, and not every one. The sample lists about 92,000 clones; roughly 90% were seen once. Sample: peripheral blood, taken on day 0 of AZD1222 vaccination. The receptors were gathered from an adult in good health.

This clone was recorded once. The chain combines TRBV6-6 with TRBJ1-2; no clear D. The V end lost 7 bases, the J end lost 0 bases, and 6 bases lay between the germline ends. Germline-derived CDR1 and CDR2 are MNHNY and SVGAGI (reference sequence). This CDR3 is built from 12 residues. The CDR3 DNA is TGTGCCAGCAACCCCCCTAACTATGGCTACACCTTC. This gives the protein CASNPPNYGYTF.

V usage is TRBV5-1 and J usage is TRBJ2-2; the D gene is possibly TRBD1 (6 bases). The V end was cut by 3 bases, the J end by 1 base, with 7 bases between. From germline, CDR1 is SGHRS and CDR2 YFSETQ. The CDR3 is made up of 14 amino acids. CDR3: CASSSGQNTGELFF. CDR3 bases: TGCGCCAGCAGCTCGGGACAGAACACCGGGGAGCTGTTTTTT.

This clone came up once. The genes are TRBV18 and TRBJ2-3, with TRBD2 matching over 11 bases. V was clipped by 3 bases and J by 0 bases; unmatched bases: 5. Germline CDR1 is KGHSH and CDR2 is LQKENI. The CDR3 loop spans 17 amino acids. CDR3 loop: CASSPASGGSSTDTQYF. The CDR3 DNA follows: TGTGCCAGCTCACCCGCTAGCGGGGGGTCTAGCACAGATACGCAGTATTTT.

The rearrangement joins TRBV5-1 to TRBJ2-7; 7 nucleotides line up with TRBD1. The CDR3 totals 16 residues. Germline V CDR1 and CDR2: SGHRS, YFSETQ. V was clipped by 4 bases and J by 0 bases; unmatched bases: 10. CDR3 loop: CASSRVRGLSSYEQYF. DNA of the CDR3: TGCGCCAGCAGCCGCGTCAGGGGGTTAAGCTCCTACGAGCAGTACTTC.

The count of this clone is one. This sequence joins TRBV28 and TRBJ1-2, with 7 nucleotides matching TRBD1. CDR3 length equals 14 residues. CDR1 is MDHEN and CDR2 is SYDVKM in the germline V gene. V shed 2 bases, J shed 8 bases, and the junction held 8 bases outside the gene matches. The CDR3 here is CASSLPMGQSGYTF. The CDR3 region has the DNA TGTGCCAGCAGTTTACCAATGGGACAGTCGGGCTACACCTTC.

The J gene is TRBJ1-5, the V gene TRBV5-4, with unresolved D. V was clipped by 0 bases and J by 2 bases, with 6 bases between them. Germline lookup yields CDR1 SGHNT and CDR2 YYREEE (reference sequence). This CDR3 is 14 amino acids long. The CDR3: CASSLDGGNQPQHF. The CDR3 bases are TGTGCCAGCAGCTTGGACGGAGGCAATCAGCCCCAGCATTTT.

The chain combines TRBV25-1 with TRBJ2-3, with TRBD2 matching 7 bases. The CDR3 is 16 residues long. V gave up 3 bases and J gave up 1 base; unmatched junction bases: 7. Germline lookup yields CDR1 MGHDK and CDR2 SYGVNS. In DNA, the CDR3 is TGTGCCAGCAGTGAGCCACGGGGAGGGGGCACAGATACGCAGTATTTT. Residues: CASSEPRGGGTDTQYF.

V gene TRBV5-5 combines with J gene TRBJ1-5, with D unclear. The CDR3 sequence is 16 residues long. V shed 2 bases and J shed 0 bases, with 12 bases lying between them. CDR1 and CDR2 from the germline V gene are SGHKS and YYEKEE (reference sequence). This CDR3 is CASSFVFSVSNQPQHF. CDR3 DNA: TGTGCCAGCAGCTTTGTATTCTCTGTTAGCAATCAGCCCCAGCATTTT.

This chain joins TRBV4-3 and TRBJ1-6, with 11 bases that match TRBD1. The CDR3 spans 16 residues. The germline CDR1 and CDR2 sequences are LGHNA and YSLEER. V was pared by 1 base and J by 7 bases, with 3 bases of the junction left unmatched. The CDR3 nucleotides read TGCGCCAGCAGCCAAGGGACAGGGGGCCGGAATTCACCCCTCCACTTT. It is translated as CASSQGTGGRNSPLHF.

This clone appeared once. The chain uses TRBV6-2 or TRBV6-3 and TRBJ1-1; D might be TRBD1 (6 bases). Trimming stripped 0 bases from V and 7 bases from J, with 12 bases between. The CDR3 consists of 14 residues. CDR1 MNHEY and CDR2 SVGEGT come from the germline V gene. CDR3 nucleotides: TGTGCCAGCAGTTACTCTCAGGGGCCCTATGAAGCTTTCTTT. Translating gives CASSYSQGPYEAFF.

The J gene is TRBJ1-3, the V gene TRBV5-4; D possibly corresponds to TRBD1 (5 bases). Trimming cost V 4 bases and J 8 bases, with 16 bases left between them. Looked up from germline, CDR1 is SGHNT and CDR2 is YYREEE (reference sequence). The CDR3 loop spans 14 amino acids. CDR3 in amino acids: CASSREGDVDTIYF. CDR3 coding DNA: TGTGCCAGCAGCCGGGAAGGGGACGTAGACACCATATATTTT.

This chain joins TRBV19 and TRBJ1-2, with 7 bases lining up with TRBD1. The CDR3 has 17 residues. The V gene's germline CDR1 is LNHDA and CDR2 SQIVND (reference sequence). Losses at the gene ends were 5 bases for V and 4 bases for J; bases not matched to a gene: 16. Here the CDR3 reads CASSLTPTGASSYGYTF. The CDR3 region has the DNA TGTGCCAGTAGTTTAACGCCAACAGGGGCGTCGTCCTATGGCTACACCTTC.

This clone was found once. The chain combines TRBV7-2 with TRBJ1-2, with a possible D match to TRBD1 (6 bases). Trimming left V 7 bases short and J 7 bases short, with 19 bases between. Germline values: CDR1 SGHTA, CDR2 FQGNSA. The CDR3 consists of 14 residues. The CDR3 DNA reads as TGTGCCAGCAATCCCGCTTTAAGGGGGTCTGGCTACACCTTC. Its protein is CASNPALRGSGYTF.

The genes are TRBV3-1 (or the pseudogene TRBV3-2) and TRBJ1-2; D may be TRBD1 (5 bases). V dropped 4 bases and J dropped 4 bases, with 13 bases sitting between them. The CDR3 is 14 amino acids. Germline V gene lookup returns CDR1 LGHDT and CDR2 YNNKEL (reference sequence). The CDR3 loop reads CASSPTDTVYGYTF. The DNA of the CDR3 is TGTGCCAGCAGCCCTACGGACACGGTCTATGGCTACACCTTC.

The chain recombines TRBV3-1 (or the pseudogene TRBV3-2) with TRBJ2-1; D ambiguous. Trimming left V 6 bases short and J 4 bases short, with 4 bases between. The CDR3 sequence is 11 residues long. The V gene's germline CDR1 is LGHDT and CDR2 YNNKEL (reference sequence). The CDR3 protein is CASRLYNEQFF. As DNA, the CDR3 is TGTGCCAGCAGGCTTTACAATGAGCAGTTCTTC.

This chain joins TRBV7-2 and TRBJ2-5; possibly TRBD1 or TRBD2 for D (5 bases each). The CDR3 is 13 residues long. CDR1 and CDR2 (germline): SGHTA, FQGNSA. Trimming removed 5 bases at V and 9 bases at J, with 16 bases between. CDR3 bases: TGTGCCAGCAGCCCACCGGGGCCTTTTGCCCAGTACTTC. This translates into CASSPPGPFAQYF. Filled out from reference TRBV7-2 and TRBJ2-5, the complete variable domain reads GAGVSQSPSNKVTEKGKDVELRCDPISGHTALYWYRQSLGQGLEFLIYFQGNSAPDKSGLPSDRFSAERTGGSVSTLTIQRTQQEDSAVYLCASSPPGPFAQYFGPGTRLLVL.

The chain combines TRBV14 with TRBJ2-5, with no clear D. V was shortened by 2 bases and J by 4 bases, with 2 bases between the two germline ends. The CDR3 extends over 11 amino acids. CDR1 SGHDN and CDR2 FVKESK come from the germline V gene. CDR3 residues: CASSQRETQYF. The CDR3 nucleotides read TGTGCCAGCAGCCAACGAGAGACCCAGTACTTC.

The chain links TRBV3-1 (or the pseudogene TRBV3-2) to TRBJ1-1; D call uncertain. V lost 0 bases and J 4 bases, leaving 18 bases between the germline ends. The CDR3 contains 17 residues. CDR1 LGHDT and CDR2 YNNKEL come from the germline V gene (reference sequence). The CDR3 is CASSQDVGFRRSTEAFF. The CDR3, as DNA: TGTGCCAGCAGCCAAGACGTTGGGTTCAGGCGCAGCACTGAAGCTTTCTTT.

The genes are TRBV7-9 and TRBJ2-7; D may correspond to TRBD1 or TRBD2 (5 bases each). V lost 1 base to trimming and J lost 6 bases, with 7 bases between them. The CDR3 is 12 amino acids. Germline CDR1 reads SEHNR; CDR2 reads FQNEAQ (reference sequence). CDR3 loop: CASSLGGIEQYF. The CDR3 DNA reads as TGTGCCAGCAGCTTAGGGGGGATCGAGCAGTACTTC.

This chain uses TRBV15 with TRBJ1-3; D remains unclear. The CDR3 runs 15 residues. Looked up from germline, CDR1 is LNHNV and CDR2 is YYDKDF (reference sequence). Trimming took 1 base from V and 0 from J, leaving 7 bases between them. The CDR3 DNA is TGTGCCACCAGCAGAGCCGGAGGCTCTGGAAACACCATATATTTT. It encodes CATSRAGGSGNTIYF.

The rearrangement links TRBV6-4 to TRBJ1-5; no definite D call. The CDR3 consists of 17 residues. From germline, CDR1 is MRHNA and CDR2 SNTAGT. V dropped 6 bases and J dropped 1 base, with 19 bases sitting between them. CDR3 nucleotides: TGTGCCAGCAGGACTCGAGTTTGGCAATGGAGCAATCAGCCCCAGCATTTT. Its translation: CASRTRVWQWSNQPQHF.

The rearrangement joins TRBV7-9 to TRBJ2-7, with D possibly matching TRBD1 (5 bases). This CDR3 comprises 16 residues. V shed 5 bases and J shed 1 base, with 18 bases lying between them. Germline-derived CDR1 and CDR2 are SEHNR and FQNEAQ (reference sequence). Here the CDR3 DNA reads TGTGCCAGCAGCCTGGGGCAGGGATCGAGGTCCTACGAGCAGTACTTC. Protein: CASSLGQGSRSYEQYF.

The chain links TRBV7-8 to TRBJ1-4, with TRBD1 matching over 9 bases. Germline CDR1 and CDR2: SGHVS and FQNEAQ. V gave up 1 base and J gave up 11 bases; unmatched junction bases: 14. This CDR3 has 17 amino acids. The CDR3 here is CASSLGVWVQGATKLFF. The CDR3 DNA sequence: TGTGCCAGCAGCTTAGGGGTTTGGGTACAGGGGGCAACGAAACTGTTTTTT.

The chain employs TRBV7-9 and TRBJ1-5; D gene unclear. Germline V gene lookup returns CDR1 SEHNR and CDR2 FQNEAQ (reference sequence). V was shortened by 1 base and J by 4 bases, with 2 bases between the two germline ends. There are 12 residues in the CDR3. For the CDR3, the DNA is TGTGCCAGCAGCTTAGTTAATCAGCCCCAGCATTTT. Translated: CASSLVNQPQHF.